The rows below give T cell receptor beta chains drawn from one sample of a study of post-analysis software for immune sequencing data. TCRdb processed the PCR reads anew with MiXCR; each CDR3 protein has one entry. The table records 350,000 to 450,000 distinct CDR3 sequences, about 40% of them present only once. Source material: blood. These receptors all stem from a girl aged 2-10 years with multiple sclerosis. Each CDR3 is given with its conserved first and last residue. D genes are given only for firm matches. Part of the rows lack a size; the others show once, few, many or a class for expanded clones.

abundance	v_gene	j_gene	d_gene	CDR3aa	CDR3nt
few	TRBV12-3/TRBV12-4	TRBJ2-7	-	CASSKLGGRNEQYF	TGTGCCAGCAGCAAATTAGGGGGGCGCAACGAGCAGTACTTC
-	TRBV12-3/TRBV12-4	TRBJ1-6	-	CASSPGLINNSPLHF	TGTGCCAGCAGTCCGGGATTGATTAATAATTCACCCCTCCACTTT
-	TRBV12-3/TRBV12-4	TRBJ2-2	-	CASSPAWGANTGELFF	TGTGCCAGCAGCCCGGCCTGGGGGGCGAACACCGGGGAGCTGTTTTTT
few	TRBV9	TRBJ2-1	TRBD1	CASSGDRVIYNEQFF	TGTGCCAGCAGCGGGGACAGGGTCATCTACAATGAGCAGTTCTTC
-	TRBV9	TRBJ2-1	TRBD1	CASSAVTGGCNEQFF	TGTGCCAGCAGCGCTGTGACAGGGGGCTGCAATGAGCAGTTCTTC
many	TRBV6-6	TRBJ2-5	TRBD1	CASSPDRANQETQYF	TGTGCCAGCAGTCCGGACAGGGCAAACCAAGAGACCCAGTACTTC
few	TRBV11-2	TRBJ2-7	-	CASRLSWAVRPDYEQYF	TGTGCCAGCAGATTAAGTTGGGCAGTGCGACCCGACTACGAGCAGTACTTC
-	TRBV6-5	TRBJ2-3	TRBD2	CASKRAGGLFTDTQYF	TGTGCCAGCAAGCGAGCGGGGGGGCTTTTCACAGATACGCAGTATTTT
-	TRBV20-1	TRBJ2-1	TRBD2	CSATYGTRGNEQFF	TGCAGTGCTACATACGGGACTAGGGGAAATGAGCAGTTCTTC
-	TRBV24-1	TRBJ2-1	-	CATSVRGWGGEQFF	TGTGCCACCAGTGTAAGGGGTTGGGGCGGTGAGCAGTTCTTC
-	TRBV20-1	TRBJ1-1	-	CSARFGPGEAFF	TGCAGTGCTAGATTCGGACCGGGTGAAGCTTTCTTT
few	TRBV15	TRBJ2-7	-	CATSRTNQGSYEQYF	TGTGCCACCAGCAGAACGAATCAGGGCTCCTACGAGCAGTACTTC
-	TRBV20-1	TRBJ1-2	TRBD1	CSARAPWGQGPNGYTF	TGCAGTGCTAGAGCACCTTGGGGACAGGGGCCCAATGGCTACACCTTC
-	TRBV28	TRBJ2-3	-	CASSLPSISTDTQYF	TGTGCCAGCAGTTTACCTAGCATAAGCACAGATACGCAGTATTTT
-	TRBV9	TRBJ2-5	TRBD2	CASSVAPDVRRETRYF	TGTGCCAGCAGCGTAGCTCCGGACGTGAGGCGGGAGACCCGGTACTTC
few	TRBV18	TRBJ2-1	-	CASSPLVSSYNEQFF	TGTGCCAGCTCGCCCTTAGTCAGCTCCTACAATGAGCAGTTCTTC
-	TRBV28	TRBJ2-7	TRBD2	CASSRPGRENGYEQYF	TGTGCCAGCAGTCGCCCAGGGCGGGAGAATGGCTACGAGCAGTACTTC
few	TRBV12-3/TRBV12-4	TRBJ2-7	-	CASSFPGNEQYF	TGTGCCAGCAGTTTTCCGGGAAACGAGCAGTACTTC
-	TRBV28	TRBJ2-3	-	CASSLPTSLVTQYF	TGTGCCAGCAGTTTACCTACTAGTCTCGTTACGCAGTATTTT
few	TRBV7-6	TRBJ1-6	-	CASSSHPAPSSNSPLHF	TGTGCCAGCAGCTCCCATCCAGCCCCCTCCTCAAATTCACCCCTCCACTTT
-	TRBV4-1	TRBJ2-7	TRBD2	CASSQGSAGGYEQYF	TGCGCCAGCAGCCAAGGGTCAGCGGGAGGGTACGAGCAGTACTTC
-	TRBV29-1	TRBJ2-1	-	CSFPFTAGGEQFF	TGCAGCTTTCCCTTCACAGCAGGTGGCGAGCAGTTCTTC
few	TRBV7-3	TRBJ2-3	-	CASSLWPSTDTQYF	TGTGCCAGCAGCTTATGGCCGAGCACAGATACGCAGTATTTT
-	TRBV4-3	TRBJ2-2	-	CASSQDSRGTGELFF	TGCGCCAGCAGCCAAGATTCTCGGGGGACCGGGGAGCTGTTTTTT
-	TRBV6-4	TRBJ2-1	TRBD2	CASSELAGASYNEQFF	TGTGCCAGCAGTGAATTGGCGGGAGCCAGTTACAATGAGCAGTTCTTC
few	TRBV2	TRBJ1-2	TRBD1	CASSGQGAGGYTF	TGTGCCAGCAGTGGACAGGGGGCAGGAGGCTACACCTTC
few	TRBV4-3	TRBJ1-2	-	CASSQDGGVYRANYGYTF	TGCGCCAGCAGCCAAGATGGGGGGGTTTACCGAGCTAACTATGGCTACACCTTC
-	TRBV20-1	TRBJ2-1	TRBD2	CSVLAGEGEFF	TGCAGTGTTCTAGCGGGAGAAGGGGAGTTCTTC
few	TRBV10-3	TRBJ2-1	TRBD2	CAIGSGNYNEQFF	TGTGCCATCGGTAGCGGGAACTACAATGAGCAGTTCTTC
-	TRBV7-6	TRBJ2-7	TRBD1	CATRPRGQGYEQYF	TGTGCCACCCGCCCTAGGGGGCAAGGTTACGAGCAGTACTTC
once	TRBV5-5	TRBJ2-7	TRBD1	CASSFDGTEETHYF	TGTGCCAGCAGCTTTGATGGGACAGAAGAGACCCATTACTTC
-	TRBV6-5	TRBJ2-2	TRBD1	CASSYSGQGGWAGELFF	TGTGCCAGCAGTTACTCGGGACAGGGAGGTTGGGCCGGGGAGCTGTTTTTT
-	TRBV7-2	TRBJ2-7	TRBD2	CASSLNSGRANEQYF	TGTGCCAGCAGCTTAAATAGCGGGAGGGCCAACGAGCAGTACTTC
-	TRBV5-1	TRBJ2-3	-	CASSLAEGGTDTQYF	TGCGCCAGCAGCTTGGCCGAGGGCGGCACAGATACGCAGTATTTT
-	TRBV12-3/TRBV12-4	TRBJ2-5	TRBD1	CASSKPGQTYQETQYF	TGTGCCAGCAGTAAACCGGGACAGACGTACCAAGAGACCCAGTACTTC
-	TRBV3-1	TRBJ1-4	-	CASSQEFANEKLFF	TGTGCCAGCAGCCAGGAGTTCGCTAATGAAAAACTGTTTTTT
-	TRBV7-9	TRBJ2-5	-	CASSLALSVQETQYF	TGTGCCAGCAGCTTAGCCTTGAGCGTACAAGAGACCCAGTACTTC
-	TRBV29-1	TRBJ2-7	-	CSVEDRKVSYEQYF	TGCAGCGTTGAAGATCGTAAAGTCTCCTACGAGCAGTACTTC
-	TRBV7-3	TRBJ1-1	-	CASSLTLVTEAFF	TGTGCCAGCAGCTTAACCTTGGTCACTGAGGCTTTCTTT